This TCR beta chain is from a study of blood T cell repertoires in COVID-19. Study as a whole: Acute-phase and convalescent COVID-19 samples originated in the United States, Italy and Spain. PBMCs, B-cell-depleted T cells, or T cells were the source of the cDNA or gDNA that made up the material.

Germline V gene data show CDR1 as SGDLS and CDR2 as YYNGEE. V gave up 0 bases and J gave up 0 bases, with 10 bases separating them. The CDR3 has 16 amino acids. In the study's own analysis: By means of reference gene primer amplification, nucleated cell counts were estimated. This table comes from immunoSEQ multiplex PCR, and its TCRdb copy is limited to in-frame clones, with some not included. Clonal size and the V and J genes are those of that table, whereas D and trimming came from the DNA. The table shows some 180,000 clones, with 70% to 90% occurring only once. This chain uses TRBV9 with TRBJ2-1; D is perhaps TRBD2 (6 bases). The clonotype comes from a man aged 50 to 60 with COVID-19, enrolled during active disease. Sequencing was carried out using peripheral blood. The CDR3 nucleotides read TGTGCCAGCAGCGTAGCATCCGGGGGCTCCTACAATGAGCAGTTCTTC. Protein sequence: CASSVASGGSYNEQFF.